This T cell receptor beta chain was documented in a study of early T cells in non-severe SARS-CoV-2 infection. The TCR library protocol was used to attach unique molecular identifiers. These identifiers were attached to individual cDNA molecules. Each CDR3 protein gets one entry after TCRdb re-called the 5' RACE reads with MiXCR. This table holds around 84,000 distinct CDR3 sequences, around 15% found once. The CDR3 is 17 residues long. Germline trimming cut 0 bases from V and 3 bases from J; bases unmatched to any gene: 4. Germline assignment: CDR1 LNHDA and CDR2 SQIVND (reference sequence). V gene TRBV19 combines with J gene TRBJ2-1, with TRBD2 matching 11 bases. Sequenced sample: whole blood. This receptor was identified in an adult who was a healthcare worker with PCR-confirmed SARS-CoV-2 infection or an uninfected control (not recorded which). The CDR3 DNA follows: TGTGCCAGTAGTATAGATGGCGGGACTAGCGGCTACAATGAGCAGTTCTTC. Translation: CASSIDGGTSGYNEQFF.